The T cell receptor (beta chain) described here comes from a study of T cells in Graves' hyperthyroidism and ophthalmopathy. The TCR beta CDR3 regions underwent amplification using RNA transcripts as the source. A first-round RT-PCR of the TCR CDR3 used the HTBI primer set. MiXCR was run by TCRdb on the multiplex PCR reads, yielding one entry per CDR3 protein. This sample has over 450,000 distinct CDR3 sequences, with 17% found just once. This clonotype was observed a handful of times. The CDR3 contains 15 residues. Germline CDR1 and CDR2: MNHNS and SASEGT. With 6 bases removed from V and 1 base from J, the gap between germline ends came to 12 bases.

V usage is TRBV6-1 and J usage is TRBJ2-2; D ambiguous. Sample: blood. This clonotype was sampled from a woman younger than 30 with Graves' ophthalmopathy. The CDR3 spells CASSGRVRNTGELFF. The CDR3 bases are TGTGCCAGCAGCGGCCGGGTGAGGAACACCGGGGAGCTGTTTTTT.